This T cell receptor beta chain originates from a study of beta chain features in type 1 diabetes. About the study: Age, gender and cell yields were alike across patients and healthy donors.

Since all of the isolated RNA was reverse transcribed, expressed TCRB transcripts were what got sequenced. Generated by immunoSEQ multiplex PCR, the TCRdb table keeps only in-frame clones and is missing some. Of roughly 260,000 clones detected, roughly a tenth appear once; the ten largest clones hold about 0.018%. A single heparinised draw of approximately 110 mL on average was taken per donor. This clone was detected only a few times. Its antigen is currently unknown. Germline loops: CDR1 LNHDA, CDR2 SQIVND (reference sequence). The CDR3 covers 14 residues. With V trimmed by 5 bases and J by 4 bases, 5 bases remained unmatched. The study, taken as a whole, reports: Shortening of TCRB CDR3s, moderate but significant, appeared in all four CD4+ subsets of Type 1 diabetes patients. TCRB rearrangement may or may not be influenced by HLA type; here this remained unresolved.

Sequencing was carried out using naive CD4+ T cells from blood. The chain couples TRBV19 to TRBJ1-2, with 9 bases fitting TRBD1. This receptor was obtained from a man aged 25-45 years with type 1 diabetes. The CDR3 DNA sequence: TGTGCCAGTAGTGTGCCGGGACAGGGCTATGGCTACACCTTC. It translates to CASSVPGQGYGYTF.